The clone carrying this T cell receptor beta chain appeared a few times. Its target is not known. The read terminates 3 residues before the CDR3 end, so the remaining end is supplied by the germline J gene. The sample holds other DNA sequences that translate to the same CDR3. The data belong to a study of T cell clonality in common variable immunodeficiency. Study findings and constraints: Common variable immunodeficiency TCR beta sequences reportedly had fewer deletions and N-nucleotide insertions.

Repertoires were generated with immunoSEQ multiplex PCR, while TCRdb's copy carries only in-frame clones and drops some. The sample was found to contain about 42,000 clones, and every one recurs. The CDR3 has 11 amino acids. Trimming shortened V by 1 base and J by 3 bases, and 3 bases separated the two germline ends. CDR1 is DFQATT, CDR2 SNEGSKA, per germline (reference sequence). This clonotype was obtained from a human donor with common variable immunodeficiency. What was sequenced was peripheral blood mononuclear cells. This chain connects TRBV20-1 to TRBJ2-5; D remains ambiguous. The covered CDR3 bases are TGCAGTGCTAGAGCCGAAGAGACC. It yields the protein CSARAEET. The full CDR3 reads CSARAEETQYF.